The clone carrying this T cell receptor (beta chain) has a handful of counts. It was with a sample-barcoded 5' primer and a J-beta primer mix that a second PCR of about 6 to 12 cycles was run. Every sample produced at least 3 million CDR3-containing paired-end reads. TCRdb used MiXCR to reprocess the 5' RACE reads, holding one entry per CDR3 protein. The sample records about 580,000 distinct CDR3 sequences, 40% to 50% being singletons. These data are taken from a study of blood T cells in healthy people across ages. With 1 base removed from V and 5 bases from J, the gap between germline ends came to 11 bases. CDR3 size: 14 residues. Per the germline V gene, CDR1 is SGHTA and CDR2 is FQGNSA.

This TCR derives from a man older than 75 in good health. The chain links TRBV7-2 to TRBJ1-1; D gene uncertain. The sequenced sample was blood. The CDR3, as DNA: TGTGCCAGCAGCTTAGGTGGCAGGCGGACTGAAGCTTTCTTT. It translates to CASSLGGRRTEAFF.